This entry lists 22 T cell receptor beta chains sequenced from one sample in a study of blood T cells in healthy people across ages. Combining a sample-barcoded 5' primer with a J-beta primer mix, a second PCR ran for about 7 to 11 cycles. TCRdb reprocessed the 5' RACE reads with MiXCR, giving one entry per CDR3 protein. There are some 1.8 million distinct CDR3 sequences in the sample; more than 35% occur only once, and about 23% lies in the top ten. Specimen: blood. All receptors come from a human donor in good health.

Only a few counts were recorded for this clonotype. The CDR3, as DNA: TGCGCCAGCAGCTTGGACATTCAAACGGGCTACACCTTC. Translating gives CASSLDIQTGYTF. The gene calls are TRBV5-1 and TRBJ1-2; D not resolved. Trimming removed 0 bases at V and 8 bases at J, with 11 bases between. The CDR3 runs to 13 residues. Looked up from germline, CDR1 is SGHRS and CDR2 is YFSETQ.

This clonotype was detected a few times. The chain couples TRBV12-3 or TRBV12-4 to TRBJ1-1; D remains unclear. Trimming shortened V by 0 bases and J by 7 bases, and 21 bases separated the two germline ends. The CDR3 loop spans 17 amino acids. The CDR3 here is CASSLAGFTSSLVEAFF. CDR3 coding DNA: TGTGCCAGCAGTTTAGCGGGGTTCACCAGCTCCTTAGTTGAAGCTTTCTTT.

This clonotype was seen only a few times. The chain has TRBV5-4 and TRBJ1-2, with D hard to call. The CDR3 covers 14 residues. Trimming pared 0 bases from V and 7 bases from J, leaving 13 bases between. The germline V gene encodes CDR1 SGHNT and CDR2 YYREEE (reference sequence). The CDR3 here is CASSLVGSERGYTF. The CDR3, as DNA: TGTGCCAGCAGCTTGGTAGGCAGCGAGCGTGGCTACACCTTC.

The rearrangement joins TRBV29-1 to TRBJ2-5; D is ambiguous. CDR1 and CDR2 from the germline V gene are SQVTM and ANQGSEA. The V and J ends lost 5 bases and 5 bases respectively, with 6 bases between them. This CDR3 has 10 amino acids. This CDR3 is CSVRMETQYF. As DNA, the CDR3 is TGCAGCGTTCGCATGGAGACCCAGTACTTC. Combining the CDR3 with reference TRBV29-1 and TRBJ2-5 gives the whole variable domain SAVISQKPSRDICQRGTSLTIQCQVDSQVTMMFWYRQQPGQSLTLIATANQGSEATYESGFVIDKFPISRPNLTFSTLTVSNMSPEDSSIYLCSVRMETQYFGPGTRLLVL.

The chain links TRBV6-2 or TRBV6-3 to TRBJ2-1; D ambiguous. The germline V gene has CDR1 MNHEY and CDR2 SVGEGT. The CDR3 totals 10 residues. V was clipped by 8 bases and J by 10 bases, with 9 bases between them. As DNA, the CDR3 is TGTGCCAGCCAAGGGTCCGAGCAGTTCTTC. It translates to CASQGSEQFF.

The chain uses TRBV6-2 or TRBV6-3 and TRBJ2-4; D call uncertain. The J call could be wrong; TRBJ2-7 is a better fit for the DNA end. The CDR3 totals 14 residues. Germline V gene lookup returns CDR1 MNHEY and CDR2 SVGEGT. CDR3 in amino acids: CASTLTRHLYEQYF. DNA of the CDR3: TGTGCCAGCACCCTCACGAGACACCTATACGAGCAGTACTTC.

The chain is built from TRBV4-1 and TRBJ1-5; possibly TRBD1 for D (6 bases). The V and J ends lost 1 base and 7 bases respectively, with 11 bases between them. CDR3 size: 14 residues. CDR1 is MGHRA and CDR2 is YSYEKL in the germline V gene. In DNA form, the CDR3 reads TGCGCCAGCAGCCAAGGAGGGGGGAGCCAGCCCCAGCATTTT. Translation: CASSQGGGSQPQHF.

V usage is TRBV29-1 and J usage is TRBJ1-1, with 10 bases matching TRBD1. Germline V gives CDR1 SQVTM, CDR2 ANQGSEA. J lost 6 bases, V lost 8 bases, and 9 bases had no gene match. This CDR3 comprises 13 residues. CDR3 amino acids: CSSLPGQGSEAFF. The CDR3 nucleotides are TGCAGCTCCCTCCCGGGACAGGGGTCTGAAGCTTTCTTT.

The chain combines TRBV5-4 with TRBJ2-1; TRBD1 might be the D (6 bases). Trimming cost V 0 bases and J 1 base, with 29 bases left between them. CDR3 length equals 22 residues. Germline assignment: CDR1 SGHNT and CDR2 YYREEE (reference sequence). This CDR3 is CASSLAGNLQGWLVRSYNEQFF. The CDR3 DNA follows: TGTGCCAGCAGCTTGGCGGGGAACTTACAGGGTTGGTTAGTTAGGTCCTACAATGAGCAGTTCTTC.

This clonotype was counted only a few times. The chain combines TRBV13 with TRBJ2-7; the match to TRBD1 covers 7 bases. Trimming took 5 bases from V and 0 from J; bases not matched to a gene: 10. The CDR3 has 16 residues. Germline V gene lookup returns CDR1 PRHDT and CDR2 FYEKMQ (reference sequence). The CDR3 bases are TGTGCCAGCAGCGGATTCAGGGGGATAAGCTCCTACGAGCAGTACTTC. Protein product: CASSGFRGISSYEQYF.

Only a few counts were recorded for this clonotype. The chain joins TRBV27 to TRBJ1-6; D is unresolved. Trimming removed 3 bases at V and 7 bases at J, with 10 bases between. Germline V gives CDR1 MNHEY, CDR2 SMNVEV (reference sequence). The CDR3 is 14 residues long. The CDR3 loop is CASSLLQDNSPLHF. The CDR3 DNA reads as TGTGCCAGCAGTTTGTTACAAGACAATTCACCCCTCCACTTT.

The CDR3 reads CASSLGQQSMNTEAFF. For the CDR3, the DNA is TGCGCCAGCAGCTTAGGACAGCAGTCCATGAACACTGAAGCTTTCTTT. The genes are TRBV5-1 and TRBJ1-1, with D perhaps matching TRBD1 (6 bases). CDR3 length: 16 amino acids. V lost 2 bases to trimming and J lost 0 bases, with 14 bases between them. Germline lookup yields CDR1 SGHRS and CDR2 YFSETQ.

This clonotype was picked up a small number of times. A single base separates this from a much larger clone, so it may be a read error. In DNA, the CDR3 is TGTGCCATACGACAGGCGGGTAGCAATGGGCAGTTCTTC. As protein: CAIRQAGSNGQFF. The genes are TRBV10-3 and TRBJ2-1; TRBD1 is a possible D gene (6 bases). CDR3 length: 13 amino acids. CDR1 is ENHRY and CDR2 is SYGVKD in the germline V gene.

DNA for the CDR3: TGTGCCAGCAGTCCCTCCCGCAGGTACAATGAGCAGTTCTTC. Residues: CASSPSRRYNEQFF. V is TRBV7-9 and J is TRBJ2-1; D remains ambiguous. The CDR3 runs 14 residues. Between the trimmed V and J ends, which lost 6 bases and 4 bases, there was a span of 13 bases. Germline lookup yields CDR1 SEHNR and CDR2 FQNEAQ (reference sequence).

This chain connects TRBV5-4 to TRBJ2-5, with a tentative D call TRBD1 (6 bases). V dropped 6 bases and J dropped 1 base, with 16 bases sitting between them. This CDR3 is 15 amino acids long. From germline, CDR1 is SGHNT and CDR2 YYREEE (reference sequence). The CDR3 nucleotides are TGTGCCAGCACCTTTCGTTCGGACAGCCAAGAGACCCAGTACTTC. It translates to CASTFRSDSQETQYF.

The chain is built from TRBV28 and TRBJ2-5; no definite D call. The J call may be mistaken, given a closer DNA end match to TRBJ2-7. CDR1 is MDHEN, CDR2 SYDVKM, per germline. The CDR3 loop spans 13 amino acids. CDR3 sequence: CASIRSSTYEQYF. In DNA, the CDR3 is TGTGCCAGCATCCGCAGTTCCACCTACGAGCAGTACTTC.

This clonotype came up once. The chain carries TRBV28 and TRBJ2-5; TRBD2 agrees at 14 bases. Germline V gene sequence: CDR1 MDHEN, CDR2 SYDVKM. This CDR3 spans 17 amino acids. V was clipped by 6 bases and J by 1 base; unmatched bases: 7. The CDR3 here is CASRPGTSGSVQETQYF. CDR3 bases: TGTGCCAGCAGACCTGGGACTAGCGGGAGCGTCCAAGAGACCCAGTACTTC.

The chain employs TRBV20-1 and TRBJ2-4, with D maybe TRBD2 (6 bases). The V gene's germline CDR1 is DFQATT and CDR2 SNEGSKA (reference sequence). Trimming cost V 3 bases and J 7 bases, with 10 bases left between them. The CDR3 is 12 amino acids. The CDR3 nucleotides read TGCAGTGCTAGCCCCCGGGGGAACATTCAGTACTTC. Protein sequence: CSASPRGNIQYF.

This clonotype has only a few counts. V is TRBV27 and J is TRBJ2-7; D not resolved. The CDR3 spans 10 residues. Trimming took 3 bases from V and 6 from J, leaving 3 bases between them. Germline-derived CDR1 and CDR2 are MNHEY and SMNVEV (reference sequence). CDR3 sequence (DNA): TGTGCCAGCAGTTTTCGCGAGCAGTACTTC. Translated, it gives CASSFREQYF.

This clonotype has just a few counts. The chain carries TRBV2 and TRBJ2-7; 7 bases fit TRBD1. V gave up 7 bases and J gave up 2 bases; unmatched junction bases: 8. In germline, CDR1 is SNHLY, CDR2 FYNNEI. This CDR3 is built from 14 residues. The chain's CDR3 is CASIDGQVPYEQYF. In DNA, the CDR3 is TGTGCCAGCATCGACGGACAGGTACCCTACGAGCAGTACTTC. Drawing the rest from reference TRBV2 and TRBJ2-7, the complete variable domain is EPEVTQTPSHQVTQMGQEVILRCVPISNHLYFYWYRQILGQKVEFLVSFYNNEISEKSEIFDDQFSVERPDGSNFTLKIRSTKLEDSAMYFCASIDGQVPYEQYFGPGTRLTVT.

This rearrangement joins TRBV20-1 to TRBJ2-7; no reliable D call. V lost 6 bases and J lost 0, with 6 bases in between. The CDR3 sequence is 11 residues long. Germline CDR1 reads DFQATT; CDR2 reads SNEGSKA (reference sequence). The CDR3 DNA reads as TGCAGTGCGGAGTCCTCCTACGAGCAGTACTTC. Its translation is CSAESSYEQYF.

The CDR3 DNA reads TGTGCCAGCAGCCAAGTTCTTTGGACTAGCGGCGGGAGTGAGCAGTTCTTC. Its translation: CASSQVLWTSGGSEQFF. The J gene is TRBJ2-1, the V gene TRBV3-1, with 10 nucleotides matching TRBD2. CDR1 LGHDT and CDR2 YNNKEL come from the germline V gene (reference sequence). V gave up 1 base and J gave up 9 bases; unmatched junction bases: 12. This CDR3 spans 17 amino acids.